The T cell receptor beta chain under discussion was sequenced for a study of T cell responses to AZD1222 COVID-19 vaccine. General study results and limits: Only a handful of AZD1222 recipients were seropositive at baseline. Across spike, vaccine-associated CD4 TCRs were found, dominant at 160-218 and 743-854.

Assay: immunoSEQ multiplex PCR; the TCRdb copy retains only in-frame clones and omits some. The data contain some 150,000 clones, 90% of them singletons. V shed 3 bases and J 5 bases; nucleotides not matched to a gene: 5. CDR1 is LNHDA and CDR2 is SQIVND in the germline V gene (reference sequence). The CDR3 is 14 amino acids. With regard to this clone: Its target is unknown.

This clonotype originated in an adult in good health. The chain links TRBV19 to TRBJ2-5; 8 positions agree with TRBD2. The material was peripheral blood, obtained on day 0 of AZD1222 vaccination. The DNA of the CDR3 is TGTGCCAGTAGTATCCTGGGACTAGTGGAGACCCAGTACTTC. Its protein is CASSILGLVETQYF.